The 18 T cell receptor beta chains below all came from one sample that was sequenced in a study of T cell repertoires in urothelial bladder cancer. The repertoire was sequenced with immunoSEQ multiplex PCR; TCRdb's copy has only in-frame clones and lacks some. The data hold 9,000 to 13,000 clones, with around two thirds observed a single time. The sample consisted of tumor-infiltrating cells from bladder cancer. The receptors here all came from a human donor with a benign inflammatory bladder lesion.

The sample holds a few counts of this clone. The chain combines TRBV29-1 with TRBJ1-1; a weak D match, TRBD1 (5 bases). V was cut by 8 bases and J by 1 base, with 11 bases left in between. Germline CDR1 SQVTM, CDR2 ANQGSEA. The CDR3 totals 12 residues. The CDR3: CSSGLWNTEAFF. The CDR3 DNA follows: TGCAGCTCGGGACTATGGAACACTGAAGCTTTCTTT.

V gene TRBV5-8 combines with J gene TRBJ1-3; D gene uncertain. Germline loops: CDR1 SGHTS, CDR2 YDEGEE. Trimming pared 9 bases from V and 7 bases from J, leaving 11 bases between. The CDR3 is 11 amino acids. The CDR3 reads CATSLGNTIYF. The CDR3 nucleotides read TGTGCCACCTCCCTCGGGAACACCATATATTTT.

The chain couples TRBV5-1 to TRBJ1-3; unclear D gene. Between the trimmed V and J ends, which lost 3 bases and 2 bases, there was a span of 15 bases. Per germline, CDR1 SGHRS and CDR2 YFSETQ. The CDR3 totals 16 residues. CDR3 sequence reads: CASSSTPVNAGNTIYF. CDR3 sequence (DNA): TGCGCCAGCAGCTCCACCCCAGTTAACGCTGGAAACACCATATATTTT.

About this clone: One junction end does not reproduce the germline sequence, and a read error may be involved. Here the CDR3 reads CASSAQVSSGTDTRYF. In DNA, the CDR3 is TGTGCCAGCAGCGCACAGGTATCCTCAGGGACAGATACGCGGTATTTT. V is TRBV7-6 and J is TRBJ2-3, with TRBD1 matching 7 bases. There are 16 residues in the CDR3. In germline, CDR1 is SGHVS, CDR2 FNYEAQ.

This clone was seen a handful of times. The chain is built from TRBV9 and TRBJ1-5, with D perhaps matching TRBD1 (6 bases). This CDR3 contains 15 residues. Germline V gives CDR1 SGDLS, CDR2 YYNGEE. Trimming shortened V by 0 bases and J by 3 bases, and 10 bases separated the two germline ends. CDR3 sequence reads: CASSVGTDYNQPQHF. The CDR3 nucleotides are TGTGCCAGCAGCGTAGGGACAGACTACAATCAGCCCCAGCATTTT.

J is TRBJ1-6 and V is TRBV6-5, with TRBD1 as a possible D gene (6 bases). Germline loops: CDR1 MNHEY, CDR2 SVGAGI. Trimming cost V 0 bases and J 4 bases, with 10 bases left between them. The CDR3 is made up of 16 amino acids. CDR3 residues: CASSYSGQQYNSPLHF. The CDR3 DNA reads as TGTGCCAGCAGTTACTCTGGACAGCAATATAATTCACCCCTCCACTTT.

The chain couples TRBV5-5 to TRBJ1-5; D is possibly TRBD1 (6 bases). Germline CDR1 reads SGHKS; CDR2 reads YYEKEE (reference sequence). This CDR3 region has 16 residues. Between the trimmed V and J ends, which lost 0 bases and 6 bases, there was a span of 16 bases. The chain's CDR3 is CASSLASGAVGQPQHF. The CDR3 region has the DNA TGTGCCAGCAGCTTGGCCTCGGGGGCCGTAGGTCAGCCCCAGCATTTT. Variable domain in full (rest from reference TRBV5-5 and TRBJ1-5): DAGVTQSPTHLIKTRGQQVTLRCSPISGHKSVSWYQQVLGQGPQFIFQYYEKEERGRGNFPDRFSARQFPNYSSELNVNALLLGDSALYLCASSLASGAVGQPQHFGDGTRLSIL.

The chain's CDR3 is CASTWGQGGSPLHF. The CDR3, as DNA: TGTGCCAGCACCTGGGGACAGGGAGGATCACCCCTCCACTTT. The V and J genes are TRBV2 and TRBJ1-6, with TRBD1 identical over 9 bases. The J segment lost 10 bases and the V segment lost 7 bases, leaving 8 bases of the junction unmatched. CDR1 is SNHLY, CDR2 FYNNEI, per germline. The CDR3 extends over 14 amino acids.

The V and J genes are TRBV7-9 and TRBJ2-3, with TRBD2 identical over 9 bases. Germline CDR1 reads SEHNR; CDR2 reads FQNEAQ (reference sequence). Trimming took 8 bases from V and 2 from J; bases not matched to a gene: 2. The CDR3 has 13 amino acids. CDR3 sequence reads: CASAGGYTDTQYF. The DNA of the CDR3 is TGTGCCAGCGCGGGGGGGTACACAGATACGCAGTATTTT.

This clone was seen a handful of times. The chain has TRBV7-9 and TRBJ2-7; no clear D. CDR3 size: 10 residues. V was trimmed by 7 bases and J by 7 bases, leaving 8 bases between them. The germline CDR1 and CDR2 sequences are SEHNR and FQNEAQ (reference sequence). In DNA, the CDR3 is TGTGCCAGCACCCTCGGGGAGCAGTACTTC. This sequence encodes CASTLGEQYF.

This chain's CDR3 is CASSEAREKLFF. The CDR3 coding sequence is TGTGCCAGCAGTGAAGCTCGTGAAAAACTGTTTTTT. This chain connects TRBV2 to TRBJ1-4; D gene unclear. V was shortened by 0 bases and J by 7 bases, with 3 bases between the two germline ends. CDR3 size: 12 residues. The germline CDR1 and CDR2 sequences are SNHLY and FYNNEI. The whole variable domain, filled in from reference TRBV2 and TRBJ1-4, reads EPEVTQTPSHQVTQMGQEVILRCVPISNHLYFYWYRQILGQKVEFLVSFYNNEISEKSEIFDDQFSVERPDGSNFTLKIRSTKLEDSAMYFCASSEAREKLFFGSGTQLSVL.

In this sample, this clone turned up once. The CDR3 bases are TGTGCCACCTCCCCCACAGCCGGAACAGATACGCAGTATTTT. Translated: CATSPTAGTDTQYF. The chain has TRBV7-7 and TRBJ2-3; D not certain. Germline V gives CDR1 SSHAT, CDR2 FNYEAQ (reference sequence). The V and J ends lost 10 bases and 3 bases respectively, with 17 bases between them. The CDR3 length is 14 residues. Complete variable domain (other parts from reference TRBV7-7 and TRBJ2-3): GAGVSQSPRYKVTKRGQDVTLRCDPISSHATLYWYQQALGQGPEFLTYFNYEAQPDKSGLPSDRFSAERPEGSISTLTIQRTEQRDSAMYRCATSPTAGTDTQYFGPGTRLTVL.

The V gene is TRBV19, the J gene TRBJ1-4; 9 bases match TRBD1. CDR3 size: 14 residues. V gave up 7 bases and J gave up 3 bases; unmatched junction bases: 3. Germline CDR1 and CDR2: LNHDA and SQIVND (reference sequence). CDR3 in amino acids: CASTRTGANEKLFF. CDR3 DNA: TGTGCCAGTACCCGGACAGGGGCTAATGAAAAACTGTTTTTT.

This clone was detected only a few times. This sequence joins TRBV6-1 and TRBJ1-3; D is unresolved. CDR3 length equals 14 residues. CDR1 is MNHNS and CDR2 is SASEGT in the germline V gene. Deletions cut 7 bases from V and 3 bases from J, with 13 bases between. CDR3 bases: TGTGCCAGCAACTTAGGGTTTGATGGAAACACCATATATTTT. Translating gives CASNLGFDGNTIYF.

The rearrangement joins TRBV19 to TRBJ2-7, with a possible D match to TRBD1 (6 bases). Germline-derived CDR1 and CDR2 are LNHDA and SQIVND (reference sequence). The CDR3 is 14 amino acids. V gave up 6 bases and J gave up 4 bases, with 16 bases separating them. The CDR3 protein is CASRTTTGSYEQYF. CDR3 DNA sequence: TGTGCCAGTAGGACAACGACAGGCAGTTACGAGCAGTACTTC.

This chain joins TRBV15 and TRBJ2-3; D may be TRBD2 (5 bases). V dropped 1 base and J dropped 0 bases, with 11 bases sitting between them. The CDR3 extends over 16 amino acids. Germline V gene sequence: CDR1 LNHNV, CDR2 YYDKDF (reference sequence). The CDR3 DNA follows: TGTGCCACCAGCAGAGGCATTCGGACTAGCACAGATACGCAGTATTTT. Residues: CATSRGIRTSTDTQYF. Full variable domain (rest looked up from reference TRBV15 and TRBJ2-3): DAMVIQNPRYQVTQFGKPVTLSCSQTLNHNVMYWYQQKSSQAPKLLFHYYDKDFNNEADTPDNFQSRRPNTSFCFLDIRSPGLGDTAMYLCATSRGIRTSTDTQYFGPGTRLTVL.

The chain joins TRBV18 to TRBJ2-3; tentative D call: TRBD2 (5 bases). Trimming took 2 bases from V and 4 from J, leaving 10 bases between them. Germline V gives CDR1 KGHSH, CDR2 LQKENI. The CDR3 totals 14 residues. The CDR3 coding sequence is TGTGCCAGCTCACCAAATCTGGAGGCAGATACGCAGTATTTT. It yields the protein CASSPNLEADTQYF.

J is TRBJ2-7 and V is TRBV19; 10 nucleotides align to TRBD1. Germline CDR1 and CDR2: LNHDA and SQIVND (reference sequence). The CDR3 consists of 14 residues. Trimming at V came to 9 bases and at J to 4 bases, leaving 9 bases not matched to a gene. CDR3 nucleotides: TGTGCCAGCAGGGACGGACAGGGGGTTTACGAGCAGTACTTC. This codes for CASRDGQGVYEQYF.